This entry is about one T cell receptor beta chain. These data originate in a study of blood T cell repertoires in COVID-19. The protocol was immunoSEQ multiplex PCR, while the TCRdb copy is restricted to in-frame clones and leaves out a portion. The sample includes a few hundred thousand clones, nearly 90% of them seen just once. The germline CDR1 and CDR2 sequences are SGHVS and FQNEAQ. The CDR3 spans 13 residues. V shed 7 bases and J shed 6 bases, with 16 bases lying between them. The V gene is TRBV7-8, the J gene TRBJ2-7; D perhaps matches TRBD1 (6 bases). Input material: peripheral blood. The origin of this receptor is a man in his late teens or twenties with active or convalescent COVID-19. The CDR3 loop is CASTLSGQSEQYF. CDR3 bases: TGTGCCAGCACCCTAAGCGGACAGTCCGAGCAGTACTTC.